A selection of T cell receptor beta chains follows, all from one sample in a study of vaccination effects on CD4 cells after COVID-19. Profiled with immunoSEQ multiplex PCR; TCRdb holds only in-frame clones, not every one. Seen here are approximately 82,000 clones, approximately 81% observed once, and the top ten hold approximately 1.9%. For these receptors, no antigen is known. This sample comprised CD4+ T cells from PBMCs cultured with HCoV-229E spike peptides, obtained before COVID-19 vaccination. Every receptor here comes from a human donor who received a COVID-19 vaccine. The CDR3 runs from the conserved cysteine through the conserved F or W. D genes are given only for firm matches. Expanded clones get a size class; other rows say once, few or many, or leave the size out.

CDR3aa	CDR3nt	v_gene	abundance	d_gene	j_gene
CASSLVVAGGLNIQYF	TGTGCCAGCAGCTTGGTTGTAGCGGGGGGACTCAACATTCAGTACTTC	TRBV5-8	.	TRBD2	TRBJ2-4
CASSRWTGGRNTGELFF	TGTGCCAGCAGCAGATGGACAGGGGGCAGGAACACCGGGGAGCTGTTTTTT	TRBV5-8	few	TRBD1	TRBJ2-2
CASSPEMGRSIYNEQFF	TGTGCCAGCAGCCCGGAAATGGGCCGATCGATCTACAATGAGCAGTTCTTC	TRBV3-1/TRBV3-2	.	.	TRBJ2-1
CATSDPGGNRNTDTQYF	TGTGCCACCAGTGACCCTGGGGGCAACCGTAACACAGATACGCAGTATTTT	TRBV24-1	.	.	TRBJ2-3
CASSFNSGRPQHF	TGTGCCAGCAGCTTCAATTCCGGGCGCCCCCAGCATTTT	TRBV11-2	.	.	TRBJ1-5
CASSPGLGAGEESRRETQYF	TGTGCCAGCTCACCCGGCCTTGGGGCTGGTGAAGAATCGAGGCGGGAGACCCAGTACTTC	TRBV18	.	.	TRBJ2-5
CASSYSRVRTEAFF	TGTGCCAGCAGCTATAGCCGGGTGCGGACTGAAGCTTTCTTT	TRBV7-2	.	.	TRBJ1-1
CASSLVGGIQETQYF	TGTGCCAGCAGCTTAGTAGGGGGGATCCAAGAGACCCAGTACTTC	TRBV7-8	.	.	TRBJ2-5
CASSLAVAAGNTIYF	TGTGCCAGCAGTTTGGCAGTGGCAGCTGGAAACACCATATATTTT	TRBV28	.	.	TRBJ1-3
CASRPGEETQYF	TGTGCCAGCAGGCCGGGGGAAGAGACCCAGTACTTC	TRBV6-6	.	.	TRBJ2-5
CASSKVYTGNSPLHF	TGTGCCAGCAGCAAAGTCTACACCGGGAATTCACCCCTCCACTTT	TRBV21-1	few	.	TRBJ1-6
CASSGQYRAKNIQYF	TGTGCCAGCAGCGGGCAGTACCGAGCCAAAAACATTCAGTACTTC	TRBV3-1/TRBV3-2	.	.	TRBJ2-4
CASSSDRGSPLHF	TGTGCCAGCAGTTCGGACAGGGGGTCACCCCTCCACTTT	TRBV6-5	.	TRBD1	TRBJ1-6
CASSIWDSQMNTEAFF	TGTGCCAGCAGCATTTGGGACAGCCAAATGAACACTGAAGCTTTCTTT	TRBV5-4	once	TRBD1	TRBJ1-1
CATLAPSTDTQYF	TGTGCCACACTAGCTCCTAGCACAGATACGCAGTATTTT	TRBV10-3	.	.	TRBJ2-3
CASSYPTGRKDTQYF	TGTGCCAGCAGCTATCCGACAGGGAGGAAAGATACGCAGTATTTT	TRBV11-2	.	.	TRBJ2-3
CASSLLGQPQHF	TGTGCCAGCAGCTTGTTAGGTCAGCCCCAGCATTTT	TRBV5-8	.	.	TRBJ1-5
CAWTGAAYGYTF	TGTGCCTGGACAGGGGCTGCCTATGGCTACACCTTC	TRBV30	.	.	TRBJ1-2
CASSFPDSYGYTF	TGTGCCAGCAGCTTTCCAGACAGCTATGGCTACACCTTC	TRBV5-6	once	.	TRBJ1-2
CASSQAGQGRDTQYF	TGTGCCAGCAGCCAAGCCGGACAGGGAAGAGATACGCAGTATTTT	TRBV3-1/TRBV3-2	once	TRBD1	TRBJ2-3
CASRLSSTYGYTF	TGTGCCAGCCGATTATCCAGTACCTATGGCTACACCTTC	TRBV12-3/TRBV12-4	.	.	TRBJ1-2
CASSVGPGQVPTGELFF	TGTGCCAGCAGCGTAGGACCGGGACAGGTTCCCACCGGGGAGCTGTTTTTT	TRBV9	.	TRBD1	TRBJ2-2
CASSGLGGDRVSGYTF	TGTGCCAGCAGCGGTTTGGGGGGGGACAGGGTGAGTGGCTACACCTTC	TRBV9	.	TRBD1	TRBJ1-2
CASSIAPSSYNEQFF	TGTGCCAGTAGTATAGCCCCTAGCTCCTACAATGAGCAGTTCTTC	TRBV19	.	.	TRBJ2-1
CASSEEVRWGAYGNIQYF	TGTGCCAGCAGTGAAGAGGTTCGATGGGGGGCGTACGGAAACATTCAGTACTTC	TRBV6-1	.	.	TRBJ2-4
CASSPHGAGDSGGEQFF	TGCGCCAGCAGCCCGCACGGCGCGGGGGACTCCGGGGGTGAGCAGTTCTTC	TRBV4-1	.	TRBD2	TRBJ2-1
CAISESFNRKLNTEAFF	TGTGCCATCAGTGAGTCTTTTAATAGAAAATTGAACACTGAAGCTTTCTTT	TRBV10-3	.	.	TRBJ1-1